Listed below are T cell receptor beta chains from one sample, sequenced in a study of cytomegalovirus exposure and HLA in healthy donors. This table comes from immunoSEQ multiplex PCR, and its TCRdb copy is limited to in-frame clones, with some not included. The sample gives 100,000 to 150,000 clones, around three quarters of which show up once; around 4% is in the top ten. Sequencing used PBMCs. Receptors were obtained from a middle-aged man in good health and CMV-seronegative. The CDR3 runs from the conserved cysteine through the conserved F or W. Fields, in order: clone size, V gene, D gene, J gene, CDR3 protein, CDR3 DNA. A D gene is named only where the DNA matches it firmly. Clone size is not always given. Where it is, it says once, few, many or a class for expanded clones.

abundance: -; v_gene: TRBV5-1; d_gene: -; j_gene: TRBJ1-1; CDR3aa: CASSVGQNTEAFF; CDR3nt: TGCGCCAGCAGCGTGGGACAGAACACTGAAGCTTTCTTT
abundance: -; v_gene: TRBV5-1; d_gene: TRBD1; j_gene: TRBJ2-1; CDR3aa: CASSLVTGGNEQFF; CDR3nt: TGCGCCAGCAGCTTGGTAACAGGGGGCAATGAGCAGTTCTTC
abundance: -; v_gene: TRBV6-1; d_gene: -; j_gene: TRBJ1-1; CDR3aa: CASGDRQGKTEAFF; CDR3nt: TGTGCCAGCGGGGATAGGCAGGGGAAAACTGAAGCTTTCTTT
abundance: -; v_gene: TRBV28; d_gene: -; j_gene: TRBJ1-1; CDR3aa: CASSRGRENTEAFF; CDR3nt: TGTGCCAGCAGCCGAGGACGGGAGAACACTGAAGCTTTCTTT
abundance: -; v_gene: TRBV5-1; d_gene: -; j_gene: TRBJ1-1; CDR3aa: CASSLGVVNTEAFF; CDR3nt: TGCGCCAGCAGCTTAGGGGTGGTGAACACTGAAGCTTTCTTT
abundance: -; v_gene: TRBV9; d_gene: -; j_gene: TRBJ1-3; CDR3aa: CASSVDKGIRNTIYF; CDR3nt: TGTGCCAGCAGCGTAGACAAGGGGATTAGAAACACCATATATTTT
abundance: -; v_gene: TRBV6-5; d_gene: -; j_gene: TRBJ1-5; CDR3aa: CASSYSSDQPQHF; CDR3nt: TGTGCCAGCAGTTACTCGTCGGATCAGCCCCAGCATTTT
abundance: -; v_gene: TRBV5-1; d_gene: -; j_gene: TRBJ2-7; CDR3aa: CASSLVHEVGEQYF; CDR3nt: TGCGCCAGCAGCTTGGTCCACGAGGTGGGCGAGCAGTACTTC
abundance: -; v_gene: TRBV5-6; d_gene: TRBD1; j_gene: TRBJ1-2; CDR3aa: CASSLGPLGQGRYGYTF; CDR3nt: TGTGCCAGCAGCTTGGGCCCTTTGGGACAGGGCCGCTATGGCTACACCTTC
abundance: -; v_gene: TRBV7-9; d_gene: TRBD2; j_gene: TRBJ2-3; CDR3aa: CASSPGTSYTDTQYF; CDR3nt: TGTGCCAGCAGTCCCGGGACTAGCTACACAGATACGCAGTATTTT
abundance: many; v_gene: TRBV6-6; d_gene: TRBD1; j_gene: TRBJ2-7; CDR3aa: CASSSGTGFEQYF; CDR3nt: TGTGCCAGCAGTTCCGGGACAGGGTTCGAGCAGTACTTC
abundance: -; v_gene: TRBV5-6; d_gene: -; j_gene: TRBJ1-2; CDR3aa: CASSPGRRVGYTF; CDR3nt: TGTGCCAGCAGCCCCGGAAGGCGGGTCGGCTACACCTTC
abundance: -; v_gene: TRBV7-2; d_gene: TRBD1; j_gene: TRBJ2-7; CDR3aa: CASSYTGTDTYEQYF; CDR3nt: TGTGCCAGCAGCTATACCGGGACAGACACTTACGAGCAGTACTTC
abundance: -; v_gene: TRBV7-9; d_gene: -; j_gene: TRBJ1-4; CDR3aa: CASSLPGRGSEKLFF; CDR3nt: TGTGCCAGCAGCTTACCGGGCCGGGGGAGTGAAAAACTGTTTTTT
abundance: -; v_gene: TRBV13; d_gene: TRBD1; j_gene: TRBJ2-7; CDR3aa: CASSLKQGYEQYF; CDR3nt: TGTGCCAGCAGCTTAAAACAGGGGTACGAGCAGTACTTC
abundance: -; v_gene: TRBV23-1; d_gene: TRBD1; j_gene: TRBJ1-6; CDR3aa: CASSQSGTALSSPLHF; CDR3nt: TGCGCCAGCAGTCAATCCGGGACAGCCCTTAGTTCACCCCTCCACTTT
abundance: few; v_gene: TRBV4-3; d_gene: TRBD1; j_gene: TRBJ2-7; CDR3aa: CASSQLTGDEQYF; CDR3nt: TGCGCCAGCAGCCAACTGACAGGGGACGAGCAGTACTTC
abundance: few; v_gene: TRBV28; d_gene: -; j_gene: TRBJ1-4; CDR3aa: CASSSDSLNEKLFF; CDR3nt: TGTGCCAGCAGCTCGGACAGTCTTAATGAAAAACTGTTTTTT
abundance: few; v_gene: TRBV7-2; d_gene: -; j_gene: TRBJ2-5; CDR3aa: CASSLAVKRVETQYF; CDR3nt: TGTGCCAGCAGCTTAGCGGTCAAGCGGGTAGAGACCCAGTACTTC
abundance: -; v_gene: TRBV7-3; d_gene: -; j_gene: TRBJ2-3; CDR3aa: CASSRAGSPDTQYF; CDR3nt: TGTGCCAGCAGCAGAGCCGGGAGCCCAGATACGCAGTATTTT
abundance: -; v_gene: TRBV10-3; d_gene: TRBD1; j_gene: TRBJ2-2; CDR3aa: CAIGGQGDTGELFF; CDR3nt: TGTGCCATCGGGGGACAGGGAGACACCGGGGAGCTGTTTTTT
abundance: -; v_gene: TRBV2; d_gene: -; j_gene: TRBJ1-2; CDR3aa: CASTLRTVVYGYTF; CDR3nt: TGTGCCAGCACCCTTCGGACAGTCGTTTATGGCTACACCTTC
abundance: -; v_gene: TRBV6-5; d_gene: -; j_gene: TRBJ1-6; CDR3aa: CASSSGRNSPLHF; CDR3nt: TGTGCCAGCAGTTCCGGCAGGAATTCACCCCTCCACTTT
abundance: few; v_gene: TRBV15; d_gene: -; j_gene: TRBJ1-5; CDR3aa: CATSRGGSNQPQHF; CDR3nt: TGTGCCACCAGCAGAGGAGGTAGTAATCAGCCCCAGCATTTT
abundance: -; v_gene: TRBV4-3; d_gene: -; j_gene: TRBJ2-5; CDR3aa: CASSQDRHPQETQYF; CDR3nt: TGCGCCAGCAGCCAAGATAGACACCCCCAAGAGACCCAGTACTTC
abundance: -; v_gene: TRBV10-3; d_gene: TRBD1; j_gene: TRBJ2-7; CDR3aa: CAIRRGPDSSYEQYF; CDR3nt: TGTGCCATCAGGAGGGGGCCCGATTCCTCCTACGAGCAGTACTTC
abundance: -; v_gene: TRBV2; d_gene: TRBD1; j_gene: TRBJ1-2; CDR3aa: CASSKGQGYGYTF; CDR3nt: TGTGCCAGCAGCAAGGGACAGGGCTATGGCTACACCTTC
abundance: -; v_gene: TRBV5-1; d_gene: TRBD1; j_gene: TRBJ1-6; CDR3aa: CASSSGTGHSPLHF; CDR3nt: TGCGCCAGCAGCTCTGGGACAGGGCATTCACCCCTCCACTTT
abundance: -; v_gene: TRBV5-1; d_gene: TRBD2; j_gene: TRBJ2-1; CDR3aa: CASSLQNGGARFF; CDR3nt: TGCGCCAGCAGCTTGCAAAACGGGGGGGCGCGGTTCTTC
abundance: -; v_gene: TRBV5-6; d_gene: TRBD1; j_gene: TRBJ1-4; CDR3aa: CASSSSGGTNEKLFF; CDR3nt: TGTGCCAGCAGCAGCTCAGGGGGGACTAATGAAAAACTGTTTTTT
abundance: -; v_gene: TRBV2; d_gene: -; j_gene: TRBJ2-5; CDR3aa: CASSAGRYQETQYF; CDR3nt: TGTGCCAGCAGTGCTGGCAGGTACCAAGAGACCCAGTACTTC
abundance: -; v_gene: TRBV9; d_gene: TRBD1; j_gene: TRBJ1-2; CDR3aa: CASSFGTGDYGYTF; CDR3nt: TGTGCCAGCAGCTTCGGGACAGGTGACTATGGCTACACCTTC
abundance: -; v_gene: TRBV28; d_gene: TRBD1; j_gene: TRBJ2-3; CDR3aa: CASSWGTVTDTQYF; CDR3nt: TGTGCCAGCAGTTGGGGGACAGTCACAGATACGCAGTATTTT
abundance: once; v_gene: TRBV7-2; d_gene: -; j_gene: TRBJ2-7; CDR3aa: CASSRGSAYEQYF; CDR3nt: TGTGCCAGCAGCCGAGGGTCAGCCTACGAGCAGTACTTC
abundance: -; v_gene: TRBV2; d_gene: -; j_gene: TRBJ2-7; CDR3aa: CASRAQATTGEQYF; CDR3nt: TGTGCCAGCAGGGCTCAGGCAACCACCGGCGAGCAGTACTTC
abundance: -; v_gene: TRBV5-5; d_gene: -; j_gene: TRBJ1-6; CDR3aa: CASSLGQPYNSPLHF; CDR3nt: TGTGCCAGCAGCTTGGGGCAACCCTATAATTCACCCCTCCACTTT
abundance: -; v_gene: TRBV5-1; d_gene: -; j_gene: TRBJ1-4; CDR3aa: CASSWMGGSNEKLFF; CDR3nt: TGCGCCAGCAGCTGGATGGGGGGTTCTAATGAAAAACTGTTTTTT
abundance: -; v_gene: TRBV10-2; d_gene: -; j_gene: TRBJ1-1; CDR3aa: CASKFGTEAFF; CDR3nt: TGCGCCAGTAAGTTCGGGACTGAAGCTTTCTTT
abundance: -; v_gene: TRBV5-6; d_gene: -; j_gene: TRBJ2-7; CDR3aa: CASSSRGEQYF; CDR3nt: TGTGCCAGCAGCTCCCGAGGGGAGCAGTACTTC
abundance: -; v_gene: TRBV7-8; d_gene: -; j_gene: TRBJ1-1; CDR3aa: CVSSLARMNTEAFF; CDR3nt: TGTGTCAGCAGCTTAGCGCGGATGAACACTGAAGCTTTCTTT
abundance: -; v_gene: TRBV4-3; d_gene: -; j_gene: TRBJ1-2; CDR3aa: CASSQARGNYGYTF; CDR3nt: TGCGCCAGCAGCCAAGCACGAGGAAACTATGGCTACACCTTC
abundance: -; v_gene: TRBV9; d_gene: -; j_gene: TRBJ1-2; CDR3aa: CASSAGRSGYTF; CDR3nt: TGTGCCAGCAGCGCGGGAAGAAGTGGCTACACCTTC
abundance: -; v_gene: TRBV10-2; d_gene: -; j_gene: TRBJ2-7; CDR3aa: CASSASRAGSGEQYF; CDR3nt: TGCGCCAGCAGTGCTTCCCGTGCGGGGTCCGGCGAGCAGTACTTC
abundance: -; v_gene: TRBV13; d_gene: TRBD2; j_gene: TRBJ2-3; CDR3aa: CASSLESLAGRTDTQYF; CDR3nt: TGTGCCAGCAGCTTAGAGAGCCTAGCGGGCCGCACAGATACGCAGTATTTT
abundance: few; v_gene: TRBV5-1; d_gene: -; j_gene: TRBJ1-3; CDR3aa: CASSLGPNSGNTIYF; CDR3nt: TGCGCCAGCAGCTTGGGGCCGAATTCTGGAAACACCATATATTTT
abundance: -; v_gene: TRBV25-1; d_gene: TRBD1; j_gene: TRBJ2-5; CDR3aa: CASSDRGQETQYF; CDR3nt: TGTGCCAGCAGCGACAGGGGGCAAGAGACCCAGTACTTC
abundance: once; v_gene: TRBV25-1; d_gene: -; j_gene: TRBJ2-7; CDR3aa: CASTPGNYEQYF; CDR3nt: TGTGCCAGCACCCCAGGGAACTACGAGCAGTACTTC
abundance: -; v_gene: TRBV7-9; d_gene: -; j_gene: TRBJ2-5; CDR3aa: CAAVRSGTQYF; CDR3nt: TGTGCGGCGGTGAGGTCCGGGACCCAGTACTTC
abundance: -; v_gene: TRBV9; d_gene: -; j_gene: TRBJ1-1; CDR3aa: CASSAEGVVNTEAFF; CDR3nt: TGTGCCAGCAGCGCTGAGGGTGTAGTGAACACTGAAGCTTTCTTT
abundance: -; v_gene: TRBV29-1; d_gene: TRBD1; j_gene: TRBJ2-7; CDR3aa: CSVGQVVYEQYF; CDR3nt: TGCAGCGTGGGACAGGTGGTCTACGAGCAGTACTTC
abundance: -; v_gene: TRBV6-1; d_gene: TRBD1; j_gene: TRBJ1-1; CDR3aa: CASRRDRFEAFF; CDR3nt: TGTGCCAGCAGGCGGGACAGGTTTGAAGCTTTCTTT
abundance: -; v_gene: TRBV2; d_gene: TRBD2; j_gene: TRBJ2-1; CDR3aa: CASSSGTSNEQFF; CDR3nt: TGTGCCAGCAGTTCCGGGACTAGCAATGAGCAGTTCTTC
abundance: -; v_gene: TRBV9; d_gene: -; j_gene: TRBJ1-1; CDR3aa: CASSRGETEAFF; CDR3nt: TGTGCCAGCAGCCGGGGGGAGACTGAAGCTTTCTTT
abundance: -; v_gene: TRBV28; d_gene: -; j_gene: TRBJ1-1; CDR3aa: CASGLQVGEAFF; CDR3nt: TGTGCCAGCGGGTTGCAGGTCGGTGAAGCTTTCTTT
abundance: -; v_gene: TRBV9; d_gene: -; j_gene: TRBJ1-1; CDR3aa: CASSVGPITEAFF; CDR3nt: TGTGCCAGCAGCGTAGGGCCCATCACTGAAGCTTTCTTT
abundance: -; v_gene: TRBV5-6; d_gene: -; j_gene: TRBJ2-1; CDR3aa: CASSPPGNEQFF; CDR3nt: TGTGCCAGCAGCCCCCCGGGGAATGAGCAGTTCTTC
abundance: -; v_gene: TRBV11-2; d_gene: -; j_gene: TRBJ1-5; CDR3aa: CASSLRRGGSKNQPQHF; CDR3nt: TGTGCCAGCAGCTTAAGGAGGGGCGGGAGTAAGAATCAGCCCCAGCATTTT
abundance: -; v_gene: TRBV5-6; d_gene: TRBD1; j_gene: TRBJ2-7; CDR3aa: CASSSGQGDYEQYF; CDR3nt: TGTGCCAGCAGCTCGGGACAGGGGGATTACGAGCAGTACTTC
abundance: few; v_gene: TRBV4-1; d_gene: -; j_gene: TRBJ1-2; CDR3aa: CASSPQVTVDYGYTF; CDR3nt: TGCGCCAGCAGCCCGCAGGTAACTGTTGACTATGGCTACACCTTC
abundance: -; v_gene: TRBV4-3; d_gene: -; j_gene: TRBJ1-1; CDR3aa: CASSQVLGGGAEAFF; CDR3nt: TGCGCCAGCAGCCAAGTCTTGGGAGGGGGGGCTGAAGCTTTCTTT